The rows below give T cell receptor beta chains drawn from one sample of a study of cytomegalovirus exposure and HLA in healthy donors. Measured with immunoSEQ multiplex PCR; TCRdb has only the in-frame clones, and not every one. The sample comprises about 140,000 clones, approximately 81% of which are singletons, and about 2.6% rests with the top ten. Sequencing was carried out using PBMCs. The receptors were gathered from a boy aged 2 to 10 in good health and CMV-seronegative. Each CDR3 is given with its conserved first and last residue.

V	J	CDR3
TRBV15	TRBJ2-1	CATSRDKTSGSSYNEQFF
TRBV2	TRBJ2-3	CASNAHSPQHTQYF
TRBV4-1	TRBJ1-1	CASRSRTGMNTEAFF
TRBV6-1	TRBJ2-2	CASSSGTETGELFF
TRBV19	TRBJ2-5	CASSIRANGGETQYF
TRBV12-5	TRBJ2-1	CASGLPPPSGGLDNEQFF
TRBV5-1	TRBJ2-7	CASSLAVASGMYEQYF
TRBV5-1	TRBJ2-3	CASSLEQPSSTDTQYF
TRBV7-3	TRBJ1-2	CASSRGYDFGRTF
TRBV4-3	TRBJ1-4	CASSLIEIKGAANEKLFF
TRBV19	TRBJ1-2	CASRGHRLYGYTF
TRBV4-3	TRBJ1-5	CASSQQMGGNQPQHF
TRBV19	TRBJ2-7	CASSTDRGTYEQYF
TRBV28	TRBJ1-4	CASRISALDRGREKLFF
TRBV4-2	TRBJ2-3	CASSQEAHGGAADTQYF
TRBV7-2	TRBJ1-4	CASSRSRGRSGEKLFF
TRBV4-2	TRBJ1-2	CASSQVVKWAPYGYTF
TRBV5-8	TRBJ2-4	CASIRVRDIQYF
TRBV4-3	TRBJ1-5	CASSQEGGLLAQPQHF
TRBV25-1	TRBJ2-5	CASTPVGGSETQYF
TRBV6-1	TRBJ2-7	CASQDREGSYEQYF
TRBV7-9	TRBJ2-7	CASSSDYEQYF
TRBV4-1	TRBJ2-7	CASSRGSGFSYEQYF
TRBV10-3	NA	CAISEGQKYEQYF
TRBV2	TRBJ2-5	CASSEGQNYQETQYF
TRBV27	TRBJ1-1	CASSPLLRGGNTEAFF
TRBV6-6	TRBJ2-2	CASGLAGMGTGELFF
TRBV10-3	TRBJ2-5	CAISPTGGQETQYF
TRBV27	TRBJ2-7	CASSPRGSSYEQYF
TRBV6-6	TRBJ2-2	CASRGPGDTGELFF
TRBV19	TRBJ2-5	CASSVISSRPGETQYF
TRBV21-1	TRBJ2-7	CASPRPAGYF
TRBV18	TRBJ2-3	CASSSLVDTQYF
TRBV2	TRBJ1-5	CASSVSGYSNQPQHF
TRBV9	TRBJ2-1	CASSLTSSTRPSNEQFF
TRBV13	TRBJ1-1	CASSLFFQALTEAFF
TRBV28	TRBJ2-2	CASSFINRLLSHTGELFF
TRBV7-2	TRBJ2-1	CASSLWVAGGPVDEQFF
TRBV11-3	TRBJ1-1	CASSHRGGSVTEAFF
TRBV7-9	TRBJ1-1	CASSLPGREAFF
TRBV9	TRBJ2-3	CASSIGGVTSTDTQYF
TRBV29-1	TRBJ2-3	CSVKPGADTQYF
TRBV25-1	TRBJ1-5	CASSEDTTGSNQPQHF
TRBV4-1	TRBJ1-6	CASSQGSSYNSPLHF
TRBV12-5	TRBJ1-5	CASGPHVEQPQHF
TRBV19	TRBJ2-5	CASGTGQQETQYF
TRBV5-4	TRBJ1-1	CASSLAWANTEAFF
TRBV29-1	TRBJ2-2	CSAQLGDTGELFF
TRBV10-3	TRBJ2-5	CAISETTGGRETQYF
TRBV29-1	TRBJ1-1	CSVWTGDTEAFF
TRBV7-3	TRBJ1-1	CASSLTVPGGNTEAFF
TRBV11-3	TRBJ2-3	CASSFRGGADTQYF
TRBV11-2	TRBJ2-7	CASSSDRAYEQYF
TRBV11-2	TRBJ1-1	CASSSRQGIRNTEAFF
TRBV25-1	TRBJ1-1	CASSELYRGPTEAFF
TRBV4-2	TRBJ1-1	CASSQEGSGEEAFF